Sequencing of this T cell receptor beta chain was carried out in a study of spatial heterogeneity in lung cancer. Looking at the study overall: Detection consistently captured more beta-chain sequences than alpha-chain sequences.

Via MiXCR, TCRdb re-called the 5' RACE reads, giving one row per CDR3 protein. Altogether tens of thousands of distinct CDR3 sequences are present, roughly an eighth being singletons, with the ten largest covering 50% to 65%. V shed 3 bases and J shed 3 bases, with 1 base lying between them. This CDR3 contains 11 residues. Germline-derived CDR1 and CDR2 are SGHVS and FNYEAQ. Only a few counts were recorded for this clonotype. Its target is not known. Time point given: sample taken at primary tumor resection. Whole RNA from tumor, nontumor lung or frozen PBMC was sequenced unsorted. The study, taken as a whole, reports: In blood, ubiquitous expanded tumor TCRs appeared more at resection than follow-up.

The origin of this receptor is a male donor with early-stage non-small cell lung cancer. The V call is TRBV7-6, the J call TRBJ2-3; unclear D gene. Sequenced here: PBMCs, sampled at surgery. The CDR3 loop reads CASSLTDTQYF. The DNA for the CDR3 is TGTGCCAGCAGCTTGACAGATACGCAGTATTTT. Looking up the rest from reference TRBV7-6 and TRBJ2-3 gives the full variable domain: GAGVSQSPRYKVTKRGQDVALRCDPISGHVSLYWYRQALGQGPEFLTYFNYEAQQDKSGLPNDRFSAERPEGSISTLTIQRTEQRDSAMYRCASSLTDTQYFGPGTRLTVL.